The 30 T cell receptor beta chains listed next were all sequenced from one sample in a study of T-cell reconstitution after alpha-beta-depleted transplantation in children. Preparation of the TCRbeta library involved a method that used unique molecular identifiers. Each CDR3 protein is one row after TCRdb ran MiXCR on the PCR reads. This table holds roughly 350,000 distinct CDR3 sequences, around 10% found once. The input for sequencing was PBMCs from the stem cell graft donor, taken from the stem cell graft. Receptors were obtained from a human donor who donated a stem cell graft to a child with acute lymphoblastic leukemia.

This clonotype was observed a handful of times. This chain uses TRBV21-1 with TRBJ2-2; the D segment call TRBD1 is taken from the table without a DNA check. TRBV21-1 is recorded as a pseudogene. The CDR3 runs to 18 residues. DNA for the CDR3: TGTGCCAGCAGCAAAGTAGGGAGACAGGGGTATGACACCGGGGAGCTGTTTTTT. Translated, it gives CASSKVGRQGYDTGELFF.

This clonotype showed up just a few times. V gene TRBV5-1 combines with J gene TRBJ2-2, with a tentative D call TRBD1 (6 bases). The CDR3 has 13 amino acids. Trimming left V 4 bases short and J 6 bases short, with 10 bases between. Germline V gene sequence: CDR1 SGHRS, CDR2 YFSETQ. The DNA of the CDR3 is TGCGCCAGCAGCGGCGCAGGGGCCGGGGAGCTGTTTTTT. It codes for CASSGAGAGELFF.

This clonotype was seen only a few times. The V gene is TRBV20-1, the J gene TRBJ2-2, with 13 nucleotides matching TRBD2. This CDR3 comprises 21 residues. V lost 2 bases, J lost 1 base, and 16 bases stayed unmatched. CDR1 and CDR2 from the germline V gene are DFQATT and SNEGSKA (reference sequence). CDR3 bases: TGCAGTGCTAGAACGGCGTCAGGGTATAGGACTAGCGGGAGGAACACCGGGGAGCTGTTTTTT. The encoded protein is CSARTASGYRTSGRNTGELFF.

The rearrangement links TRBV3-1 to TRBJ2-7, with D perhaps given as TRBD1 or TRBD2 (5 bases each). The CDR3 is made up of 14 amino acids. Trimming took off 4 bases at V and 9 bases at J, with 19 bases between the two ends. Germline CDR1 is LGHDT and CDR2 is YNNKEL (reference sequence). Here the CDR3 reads CASSLDPRDPRQYF. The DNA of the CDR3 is TGTGCCAGCAGCCTCGACCCCAGGGACCCCAGGCAGTACTTC.

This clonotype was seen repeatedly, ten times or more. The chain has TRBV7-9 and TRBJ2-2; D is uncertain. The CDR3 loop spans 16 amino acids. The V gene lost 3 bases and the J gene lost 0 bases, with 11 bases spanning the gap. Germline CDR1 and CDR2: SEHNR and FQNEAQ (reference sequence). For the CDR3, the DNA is TGTGCCAGCAGCTTCTACAGCAGCGCGAACACCGGGGAGCTGTTTTTT. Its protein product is CASSFYSSANTGELFF.

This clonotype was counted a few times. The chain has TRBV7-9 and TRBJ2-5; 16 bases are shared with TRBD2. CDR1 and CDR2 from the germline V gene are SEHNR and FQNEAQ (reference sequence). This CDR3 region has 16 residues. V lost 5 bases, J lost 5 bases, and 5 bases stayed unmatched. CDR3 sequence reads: CASSKGLAGGEETQYF. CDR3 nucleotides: TGTGCCAGCAGCAAGGGACTAGCGGGAGGGGAGGAGACCCAGTACTTC.

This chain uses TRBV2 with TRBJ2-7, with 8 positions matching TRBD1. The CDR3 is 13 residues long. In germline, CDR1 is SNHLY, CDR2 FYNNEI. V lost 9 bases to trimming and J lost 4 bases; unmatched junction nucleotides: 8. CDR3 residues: CASEDRGNYEQYF. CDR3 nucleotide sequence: TGTGCCAGTGAAGACAGGGGAAATTACGAGCAGTACTTC.

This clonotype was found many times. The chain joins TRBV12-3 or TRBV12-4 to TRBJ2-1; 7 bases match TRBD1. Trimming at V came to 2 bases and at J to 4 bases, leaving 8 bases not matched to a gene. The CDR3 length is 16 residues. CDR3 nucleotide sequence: TGTGCCAGCAGTTTAATTACAGGGGCGATTTACAATGAGCAGTTCTTC. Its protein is CASSLITGAIYNEQFF.

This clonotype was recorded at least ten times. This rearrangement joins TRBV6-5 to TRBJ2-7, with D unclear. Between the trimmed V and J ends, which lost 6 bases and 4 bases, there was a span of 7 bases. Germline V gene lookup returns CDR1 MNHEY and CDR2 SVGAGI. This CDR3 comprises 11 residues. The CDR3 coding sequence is TGTGCCAGCAGAGAAGGTTACGAGCAGTACTTC. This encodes CASREGYEQYF.

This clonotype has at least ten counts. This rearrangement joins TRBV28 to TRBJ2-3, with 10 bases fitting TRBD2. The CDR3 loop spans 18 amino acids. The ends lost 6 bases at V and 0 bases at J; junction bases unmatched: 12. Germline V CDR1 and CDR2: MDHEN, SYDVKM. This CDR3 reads CASSSRHWTSGSTDTQYF. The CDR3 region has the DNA TGTGCCAGCAGCTCTAGACATTGGACTAGCGGAAGCACAGATACGCAGTATTTT. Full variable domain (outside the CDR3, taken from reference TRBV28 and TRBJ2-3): DVKVTQSSRYLVKRTGEKVFLECVQDMDHENMFWYRQDPGLGLRLIYFSYDVKMKEKGDIPEGYSVSREKKERFSLILESASTNQTSMYLCASSSRHWTSGSTDTQYFGPGTRLTVL.

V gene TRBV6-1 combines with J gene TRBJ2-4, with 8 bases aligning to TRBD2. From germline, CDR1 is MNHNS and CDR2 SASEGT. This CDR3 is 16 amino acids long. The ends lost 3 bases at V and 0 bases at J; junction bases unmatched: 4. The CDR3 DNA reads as TGTGCCAGCAGTGACGGGACTAGACTAGCCAAAAACATTCAGTACTTC. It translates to CASSDGTRLAKNIQYF.

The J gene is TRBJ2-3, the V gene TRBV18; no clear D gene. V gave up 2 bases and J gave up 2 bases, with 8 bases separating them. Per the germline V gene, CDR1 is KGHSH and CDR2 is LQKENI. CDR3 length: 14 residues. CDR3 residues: CASSPGDPTDTQYF. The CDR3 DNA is TGTGCCAGCTCACCAGGGGATCCCACAGATACGCAGTATTTT.

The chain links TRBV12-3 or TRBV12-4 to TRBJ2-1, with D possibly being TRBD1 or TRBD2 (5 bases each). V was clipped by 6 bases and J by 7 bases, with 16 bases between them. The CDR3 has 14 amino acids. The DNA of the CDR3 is TGTGCCAGCAGCCCGAGTGGGGGTAGGAATGAGCAGTTCTTC. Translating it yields CASSPSGGRNEQFF.

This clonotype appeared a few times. The CDR3 nucleotides are TGCAGTGCTATGAGGGGAGGGGAGACCCAGTACTTC. Translated, it gives CSAMRGGETQYF. The chain uses TRBV20-1 and TRBJ2-5, with TRBD2 matching 7 bases. The CDR3 has 12 residues. With V trimmed by 4 bases and J by 5 bases, 4 bases remained unmatched. Germline CDR1 and CDR2: DFQATT and SNEGSKA (reference sequence).

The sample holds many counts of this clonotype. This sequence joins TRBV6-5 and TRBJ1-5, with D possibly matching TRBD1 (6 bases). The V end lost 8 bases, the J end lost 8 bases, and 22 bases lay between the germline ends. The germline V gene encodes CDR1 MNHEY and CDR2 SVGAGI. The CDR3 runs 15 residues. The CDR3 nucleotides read TGTGCCAGCCGACAGGCGGTCGGGGGACTGGAGCCCCAGCATTTT. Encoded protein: CASRQAVGGLEPQHF.

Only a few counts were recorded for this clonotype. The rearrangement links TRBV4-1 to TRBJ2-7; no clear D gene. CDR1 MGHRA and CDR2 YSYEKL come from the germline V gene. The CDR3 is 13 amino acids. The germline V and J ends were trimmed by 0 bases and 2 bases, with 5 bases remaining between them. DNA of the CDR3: TGCGCCAGCAGCCAAGATCCCACCTACGAGCAGTACTTC. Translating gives CASSQDPTYEQYF.

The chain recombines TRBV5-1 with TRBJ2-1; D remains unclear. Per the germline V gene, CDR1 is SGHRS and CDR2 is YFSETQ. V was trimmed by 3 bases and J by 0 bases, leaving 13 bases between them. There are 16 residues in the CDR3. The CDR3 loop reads CASSSDGWSSYNEQFF. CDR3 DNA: TGCGCCAGCAGCTCCGACGGCTGGAGCTCCTACAATGAGCAGTTCTTC.

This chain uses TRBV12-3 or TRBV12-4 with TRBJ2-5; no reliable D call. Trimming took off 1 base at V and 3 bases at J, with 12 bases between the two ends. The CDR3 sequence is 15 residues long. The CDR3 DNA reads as TGTGCCAGCAGTTTAGAGGCCCTTTCGGAAGAGACCCAGTACTTC. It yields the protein CASSLEALSEETQYF.

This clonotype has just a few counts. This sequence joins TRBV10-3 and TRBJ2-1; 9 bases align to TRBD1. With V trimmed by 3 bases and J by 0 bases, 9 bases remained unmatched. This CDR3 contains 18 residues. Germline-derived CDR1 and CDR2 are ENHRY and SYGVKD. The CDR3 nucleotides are TGTGCCATCAGTGATGGGACAGGGATCGCCAGCTCCTACAATGAGCAGTTCTTC. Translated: CAISDGTGIASSYNEQFF.

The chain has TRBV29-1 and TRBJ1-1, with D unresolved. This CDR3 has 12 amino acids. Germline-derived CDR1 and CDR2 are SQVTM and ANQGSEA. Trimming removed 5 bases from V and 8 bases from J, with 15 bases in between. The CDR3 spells CSVLDPPAEAFF. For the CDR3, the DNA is TGCAGCGTTCTGGACCCACCCGCAGAAGCTTTCTTT.

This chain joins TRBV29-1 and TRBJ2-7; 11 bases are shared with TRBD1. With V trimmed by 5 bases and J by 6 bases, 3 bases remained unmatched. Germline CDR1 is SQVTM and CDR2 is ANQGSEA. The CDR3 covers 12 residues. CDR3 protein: CSVRGQGGEQYF. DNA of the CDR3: TGCAGCGTTCGGGGACAGGGGGGCGAGCAGTACTTC.

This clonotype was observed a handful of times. In DNA, the CDR3 is TGTGCCAGCATCCTATCTGGGGCCAACGTCCTGACTTTC. Translation: CASILSGANVLTF. J is TRBJ2-6 and V is TRBV7-8; no clear D gene. Trimming took off 7 bases at V and 1 base at J, with 5 bases between the two ends. In germline, CDR1 is SGHVS, CDR2 FQNEAQ. This CDR3 has 13 residues.

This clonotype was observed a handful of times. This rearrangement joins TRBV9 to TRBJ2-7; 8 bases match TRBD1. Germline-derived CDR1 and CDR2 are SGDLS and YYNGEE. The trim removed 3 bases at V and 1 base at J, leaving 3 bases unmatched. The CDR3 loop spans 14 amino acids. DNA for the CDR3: TGTGCCAGCAGCGACCGGGACAGGTCCTACGAGCAGTACTTC. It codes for CASSDRDRSYEQYF.

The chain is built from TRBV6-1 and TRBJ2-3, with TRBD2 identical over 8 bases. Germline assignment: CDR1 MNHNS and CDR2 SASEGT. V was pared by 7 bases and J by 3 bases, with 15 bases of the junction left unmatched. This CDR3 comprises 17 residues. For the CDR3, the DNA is TGTGCCAGCACCCCCCGAGGAGCGGGAGTGGGAACAGATACGCAGTATTTT. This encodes CASTPRGAGVGTDTQYF.

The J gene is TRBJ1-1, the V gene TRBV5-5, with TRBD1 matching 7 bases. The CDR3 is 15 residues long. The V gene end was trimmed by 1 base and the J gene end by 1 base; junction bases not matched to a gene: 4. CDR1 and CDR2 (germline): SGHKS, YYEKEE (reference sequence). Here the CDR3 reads CASSLLQGTNTEAFF. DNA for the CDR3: TGTGCCAGCAGCTTGTTACAGGGGACGAACACTGAAGCTTTCTTT.

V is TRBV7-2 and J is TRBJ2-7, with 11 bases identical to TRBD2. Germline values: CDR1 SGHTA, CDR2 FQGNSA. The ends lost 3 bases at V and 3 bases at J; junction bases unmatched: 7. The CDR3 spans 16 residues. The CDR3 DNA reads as TGTGCCAGCAGCTTTGCTAGCGGGAGGACCAACTACGAGCAGTACTTC. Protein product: CASSFASGRTNYEQYF.

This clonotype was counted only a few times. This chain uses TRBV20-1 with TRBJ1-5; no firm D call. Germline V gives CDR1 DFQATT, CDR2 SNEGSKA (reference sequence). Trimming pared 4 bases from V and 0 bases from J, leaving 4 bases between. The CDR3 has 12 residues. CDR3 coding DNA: TGCAGTGCTATATTTAGCAATCAGCCCCAGCATTTT. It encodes CSAIFSNQPQHF.

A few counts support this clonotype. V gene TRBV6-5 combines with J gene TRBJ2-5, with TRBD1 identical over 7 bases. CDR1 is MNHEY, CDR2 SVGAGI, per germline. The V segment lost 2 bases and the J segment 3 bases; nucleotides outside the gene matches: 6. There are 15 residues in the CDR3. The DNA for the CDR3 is TGTGCCAGCAGTTACCCTGGGACAGAAAAAGAGACCCAGTACTTC. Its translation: CASSYPGTEKETQYF.

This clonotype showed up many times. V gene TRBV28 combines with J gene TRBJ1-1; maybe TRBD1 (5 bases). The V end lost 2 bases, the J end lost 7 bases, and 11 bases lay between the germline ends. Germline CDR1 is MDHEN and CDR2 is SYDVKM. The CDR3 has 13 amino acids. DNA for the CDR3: TGTGCCAGCAGTTTAATGGGGCTACGTGAAGCTTTCTTT. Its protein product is CASSLMGLREAFF.

The DNA of the CDR3 is TGTGCCATCAGCAACAGGGGGACCACCGGGGAGCTGTTTTTT. This sequence encodes CAISNRGTTGELFF. The V call is TRBV10-3, the J call TRBJ2-2; 8 bases agree with TRBD1. The V and J ends lost 6 bases and 4 bases, in that order; junction bases with no gene match: 4. The CDR3 sequence is 14 residues long. Germline V lookup: CDR1 ENHRY, CDR2 SYGVKD.